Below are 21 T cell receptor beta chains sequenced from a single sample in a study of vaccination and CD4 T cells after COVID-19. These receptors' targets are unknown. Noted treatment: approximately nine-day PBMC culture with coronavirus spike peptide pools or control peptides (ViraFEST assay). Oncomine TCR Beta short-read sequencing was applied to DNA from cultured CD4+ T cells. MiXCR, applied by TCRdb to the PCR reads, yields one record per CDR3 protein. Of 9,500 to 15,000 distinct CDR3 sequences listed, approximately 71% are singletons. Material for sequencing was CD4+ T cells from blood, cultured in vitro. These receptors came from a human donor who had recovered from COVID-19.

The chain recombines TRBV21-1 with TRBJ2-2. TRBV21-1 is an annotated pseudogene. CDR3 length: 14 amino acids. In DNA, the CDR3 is TGTGCCAGCAGCAAAGTTGGGATGTACGGGGAGCTGTTTTTT. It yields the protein CASSKVGMYGELFF.

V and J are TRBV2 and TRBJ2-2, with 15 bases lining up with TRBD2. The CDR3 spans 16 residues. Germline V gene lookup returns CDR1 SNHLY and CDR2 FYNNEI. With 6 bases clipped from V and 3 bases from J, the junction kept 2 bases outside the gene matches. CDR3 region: CASRGTSGRYTGELFF. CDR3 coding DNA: TGTGCCAGCAGAGGGACTAGCGGGAGGTACACCGGGGAGCTGTTTTTT.

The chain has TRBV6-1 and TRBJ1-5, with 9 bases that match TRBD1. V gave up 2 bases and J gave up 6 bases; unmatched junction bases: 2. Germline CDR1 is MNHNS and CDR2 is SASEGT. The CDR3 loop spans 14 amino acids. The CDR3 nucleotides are TGTGCCAGCAGTGAATTGGACAGGGGTCAGCCCCAGCATTTT. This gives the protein CASSELDRGQPQHF.

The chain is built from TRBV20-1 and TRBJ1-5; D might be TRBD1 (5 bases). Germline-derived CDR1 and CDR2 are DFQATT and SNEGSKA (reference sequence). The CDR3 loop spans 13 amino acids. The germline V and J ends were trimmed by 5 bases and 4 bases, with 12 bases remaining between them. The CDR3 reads CSAGGRRNQPQHF. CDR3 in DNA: TGCAGTGCTGGGGGACGACGAAATCAGCCCCAGCATTTT.

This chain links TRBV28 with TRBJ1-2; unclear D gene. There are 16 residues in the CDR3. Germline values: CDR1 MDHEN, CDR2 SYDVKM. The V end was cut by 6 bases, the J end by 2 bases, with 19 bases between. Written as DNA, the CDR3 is TGTGCCAGCAGCCTCCGGGGAGGGCCCCACAACTATGGCTACACCTTC. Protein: CASSLRGGPHNYGYTF.

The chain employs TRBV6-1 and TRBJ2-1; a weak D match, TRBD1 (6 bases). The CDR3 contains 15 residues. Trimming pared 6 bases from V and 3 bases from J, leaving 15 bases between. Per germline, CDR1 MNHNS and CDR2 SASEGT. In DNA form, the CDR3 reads TGTGCCAGCAGGGCTAAGTCGGGACACTACAATGAGCAGTTCTTC. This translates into CASRAKSGHYNEQFF.

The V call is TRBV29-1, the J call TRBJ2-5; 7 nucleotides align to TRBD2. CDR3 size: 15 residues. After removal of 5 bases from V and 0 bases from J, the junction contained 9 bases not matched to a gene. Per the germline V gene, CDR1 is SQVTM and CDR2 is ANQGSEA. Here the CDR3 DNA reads TGCAGCGTTTTTAGGTCTAGCGGACACCAAGAGACCCAGTACTTC. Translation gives CSVFRSSGHQETQYF.

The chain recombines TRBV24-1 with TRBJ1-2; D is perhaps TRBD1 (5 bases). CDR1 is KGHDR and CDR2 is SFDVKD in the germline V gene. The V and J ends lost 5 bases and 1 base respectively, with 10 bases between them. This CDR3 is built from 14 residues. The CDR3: CATSGARVNYGYTF. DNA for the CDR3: TGTGCCACCAGTGGCGCCAGGGTTAACTATGGCTACACCTTC.

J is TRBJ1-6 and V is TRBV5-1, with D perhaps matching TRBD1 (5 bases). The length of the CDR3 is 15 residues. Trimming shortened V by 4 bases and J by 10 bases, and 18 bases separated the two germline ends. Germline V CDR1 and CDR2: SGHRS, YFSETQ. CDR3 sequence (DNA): TGCGCCAGCAGCCGGTCCGGAGGGGAGGGATCACCCCTCCACTTT. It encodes CASSRSGGEGSPLHF. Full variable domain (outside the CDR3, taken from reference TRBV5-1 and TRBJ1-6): KAGVTQTPRYLIKTRGQQVTLSCSPISGHRSVSWYQQTPGQGLQFLFEYFSETQRNKGNFPGRFSGRQFSNSRSEMNVSTLELGDSALYLCASSRSGGEGSPLHFGNGTRLTVT.

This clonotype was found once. CDR3: CASSLGLGGGGAEAFF. In nucleotides, the CDR3 is TGTGCCAGCAGCTTAGGGCTAGGAGGCGGTGGGGCTGAAGCTTTCTTT. V usage is TRBV11-2 and J usage is TRBJ1-1; D not certain. V was pared by 1 base and J by 6 bases, with 18 bases between. This CDR3 spans 16 amino acids. CDR1 is SGHAT, CDR2 FQNNGV, per germline.

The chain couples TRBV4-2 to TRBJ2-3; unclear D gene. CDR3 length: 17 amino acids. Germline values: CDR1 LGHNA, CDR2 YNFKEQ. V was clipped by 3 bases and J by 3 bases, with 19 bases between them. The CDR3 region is CASSQAGMGQRTDTQYF. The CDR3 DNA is TGTGCCAGCAGCCAGGCTGGCATGGGCCAGAGAACAGATACGCAGTATTTT.

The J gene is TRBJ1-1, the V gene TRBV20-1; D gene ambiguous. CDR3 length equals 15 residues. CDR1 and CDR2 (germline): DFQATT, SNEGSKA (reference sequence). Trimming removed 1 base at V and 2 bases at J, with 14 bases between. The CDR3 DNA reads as TGCAGTGCTAGAGTTTTAGGCCAGCGTAACACTGAAGCTTTCTTT. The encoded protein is CSARVLGQRNTEAFF.

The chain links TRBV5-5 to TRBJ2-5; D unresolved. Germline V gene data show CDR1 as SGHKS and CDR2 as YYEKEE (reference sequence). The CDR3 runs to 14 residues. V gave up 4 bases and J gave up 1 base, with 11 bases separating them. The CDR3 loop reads CASSALLSQETQYF. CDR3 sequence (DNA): TGTGCCAGCAGCGCGTTACTCAGCCAAGAGACCCAGTACTTC.

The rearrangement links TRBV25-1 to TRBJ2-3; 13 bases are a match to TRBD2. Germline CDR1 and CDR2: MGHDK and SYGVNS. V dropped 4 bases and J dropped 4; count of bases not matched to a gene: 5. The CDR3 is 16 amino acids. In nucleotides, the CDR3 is TGTGCCAGCAGTGCTTGGACTAGCGGGAGCCCAGATACGCAGTATTTT. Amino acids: CASSAWTSGSPDTQYF.

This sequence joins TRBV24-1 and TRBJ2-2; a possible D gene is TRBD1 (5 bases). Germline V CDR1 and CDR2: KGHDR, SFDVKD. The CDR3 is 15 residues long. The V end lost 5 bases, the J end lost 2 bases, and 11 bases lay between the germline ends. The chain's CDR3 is CATSAWQGNTGELFF. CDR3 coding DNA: TGTGCCACCAGTGCCTGGCAGGGCAACACCGGGGAGCTGTTTTTT.

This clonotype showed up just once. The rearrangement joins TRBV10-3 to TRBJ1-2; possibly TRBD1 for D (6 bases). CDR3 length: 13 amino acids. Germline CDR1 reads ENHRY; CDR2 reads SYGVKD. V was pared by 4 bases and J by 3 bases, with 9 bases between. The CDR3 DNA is TGTGCCATCAGTGTTCAGGGGTACTATGGCTACACCTTC. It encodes CAISVQGYYGYTF.

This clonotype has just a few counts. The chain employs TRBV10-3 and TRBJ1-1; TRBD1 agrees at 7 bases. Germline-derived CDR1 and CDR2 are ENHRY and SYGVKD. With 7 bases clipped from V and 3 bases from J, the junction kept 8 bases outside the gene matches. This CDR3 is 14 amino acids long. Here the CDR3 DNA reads TGTGCCATCACTAAAGACAGGGCGGACACTGAAGCTTTCTTT. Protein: CAITKDRADTEAFF.

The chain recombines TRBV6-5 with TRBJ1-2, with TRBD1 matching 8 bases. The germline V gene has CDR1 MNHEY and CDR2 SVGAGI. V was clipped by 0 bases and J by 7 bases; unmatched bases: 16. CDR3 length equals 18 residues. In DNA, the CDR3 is TGTGCCAGCAGTTACTCGAATCAGGCAGGGGGCGCCCGGGGTGGCTACACCTTC. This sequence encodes CASSYSNQAGGARGGYTF.

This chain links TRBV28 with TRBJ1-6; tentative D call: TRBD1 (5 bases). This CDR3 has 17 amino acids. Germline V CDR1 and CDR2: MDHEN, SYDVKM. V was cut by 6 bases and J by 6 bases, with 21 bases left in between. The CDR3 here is CASRRRLGTLFNSPLHF. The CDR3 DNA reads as TGTGCCAGCAGACGGCGGTTGGGGACGCTTTTTAATTCACCCCTCCACTTT.

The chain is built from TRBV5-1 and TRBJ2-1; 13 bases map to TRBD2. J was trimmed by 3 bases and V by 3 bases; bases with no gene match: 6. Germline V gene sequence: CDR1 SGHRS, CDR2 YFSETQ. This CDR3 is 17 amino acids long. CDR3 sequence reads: CASSWTSGSPNYNEQFF. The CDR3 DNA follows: TGCGCCAGCAGCTGGACTAGCGGGAGCCCCAACTACAATGAGCAGTTCTTC.

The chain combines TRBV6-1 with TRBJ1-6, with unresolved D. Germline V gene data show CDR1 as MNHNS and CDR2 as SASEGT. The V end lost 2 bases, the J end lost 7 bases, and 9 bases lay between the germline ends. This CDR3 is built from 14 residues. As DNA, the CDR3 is TGTGCCAGCAGTGAAACAGTCCCAAATTCACCCCTCCACTTT. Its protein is CASSETVPNSPLHF.